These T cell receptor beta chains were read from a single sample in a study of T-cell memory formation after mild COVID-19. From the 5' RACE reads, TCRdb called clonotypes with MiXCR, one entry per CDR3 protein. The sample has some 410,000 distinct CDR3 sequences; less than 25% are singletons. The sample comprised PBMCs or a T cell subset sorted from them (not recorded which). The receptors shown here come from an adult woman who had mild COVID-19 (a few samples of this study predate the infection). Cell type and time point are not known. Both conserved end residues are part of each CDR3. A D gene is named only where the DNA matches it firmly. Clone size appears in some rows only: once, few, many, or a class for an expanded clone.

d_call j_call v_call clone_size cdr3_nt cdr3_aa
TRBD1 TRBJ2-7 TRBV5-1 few TGCGCCAGCAGCCCTCAGCCGGGACAGGGGGCCCAGCAGTACTTC CASSPQPGQGAQQYF
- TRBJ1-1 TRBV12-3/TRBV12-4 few TGTGCCAGTACGGACAGTAACACTGAAGCTTTCTTT CASTDSNTEAFF
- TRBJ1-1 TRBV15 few TGTGCCACCAGAGACATTTTGGACCCGGGGACTGAAGCTTTCTTT CATRDILDPGTEAFF
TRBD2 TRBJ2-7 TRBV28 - TGTGCCAGCAGTTCCCACGGGAGGGCCTACGAGCAGTACTTC CASSSHGRAYEQYF
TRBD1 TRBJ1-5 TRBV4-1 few TGCGCCAGCAGCCAAGCTCTCCCGGGACAGGGTTCCAATCAGCCCCAGCATTTT CASSQALPGQGSNQPQHF
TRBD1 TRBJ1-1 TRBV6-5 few TGTGCCAGCAGTTTCCACCGCCGACAGGGCGCTGGCACTGAAGCTTTCTTT CASSFHRRQGAGTEAFF
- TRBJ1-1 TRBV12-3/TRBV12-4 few TGTGCCAGCAGTTTCTTCGGGGAGGGCACTGAAGCTTTCTTT CASSFFGEGTEAFF
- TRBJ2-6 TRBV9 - TGTGCCAGCAGCGTTCTCCCCCCAAACGTCCTGACTTTC CASSVLPPNVLTF
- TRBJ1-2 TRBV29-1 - TGCAGCGTTGGGGCTGGTTATGGCTACACCTTC CSVGAGYGYTF
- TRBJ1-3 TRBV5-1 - TGCGCCAGCAGCTTGGACAACCGGGCCGTCTCTGGAAACACCATATATTTT CASSLDNRAVSGNTIYF
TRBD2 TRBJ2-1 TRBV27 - TGTGCCAGCAGTTTATCGTTGCTAGCGGGAGGCCTACGGTTCTTC CASSLSLLAGGLRFF
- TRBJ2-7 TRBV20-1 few TGCAGTGCTATAGACACCTACGAGCAGTACTTC CSAIDTYEQYF
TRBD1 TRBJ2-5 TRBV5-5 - TGTGCCACCTCCCGGGACAGGCAAGAGACCCAGTACTTC CATSRDRQETQYF
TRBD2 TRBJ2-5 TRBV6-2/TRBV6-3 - TGTGCCAGCAGCCCCGGGACTACCCTAGAGACCCAGTACTTC CASSPGTTLETQYF
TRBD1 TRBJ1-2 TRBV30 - TGTGCCTGGAGGACAGGGTTGACGTTGGACACCTTC CAWRTGLTLDTF
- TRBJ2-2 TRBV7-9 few TGTGCCAGCAGTCAAGTACTCGCGAACACCGGGGAGCTGTTTTTT CASSQVLANTGELFF
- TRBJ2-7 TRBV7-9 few TGTGCCAGCAGCTCGGCAGGGAGTCACGAGCAGTACTTC CASSSAGSHEQYF
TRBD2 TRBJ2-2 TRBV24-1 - TGTGCCACCAGTGACCCAATGGGAGGGCACACCGGGGAGCTGTTTTTT CATSDPMGGHTGELFF
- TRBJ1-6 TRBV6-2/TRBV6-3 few TGTGCCGGACATTTAGGACGGGGTAATTCACCCCTCCACTTT CAGHLGRGNSPLHF
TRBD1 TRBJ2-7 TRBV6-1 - TGTGCCAGCAGAGAACTAACAGGGGCGATAACCCCCTACGAGCAGTACTTC CASRELTGAITPYEQYF
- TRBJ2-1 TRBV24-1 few TGTGCCACCAGTGGCCAGGAAAGCTCCTACAATGAGCAGTTCTTC CATSGQESSYNEQFF
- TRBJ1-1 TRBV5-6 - TGTGCCAGCAGCTTGGAGTATGGCCACACTGAAGCTTTCTTT CASSLEYGHTEAFF
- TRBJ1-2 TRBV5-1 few TGCGCCAGCCGGGCCTTAGGGTCTAACTATGGCTACACCTTC CASRALGSNYGYTF
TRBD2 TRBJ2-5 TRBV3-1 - TGTGCCAGCAGCCAGTATGGAGCGGGAGGGTCCCCAGAGACCCAGTACTTC CASSQYGAGGSPETQYF
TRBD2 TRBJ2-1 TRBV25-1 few TGTGCCAGCAGTGCGGTAGCGGGAGGGTGGTTCGGGGATGAGCAGTTCTTC CASSAVAGGWFGDEQFF
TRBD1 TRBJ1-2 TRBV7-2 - TGTGCCAGCAGCCACGACAGGGGTGACTATGGCTACACCTTC CASSHDRGDYGYTF
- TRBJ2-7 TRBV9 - TGTGCCAGCAGCGTAGGTGACACGGCATACGAGCAGTACTTC CASSVGDTAYEQYF
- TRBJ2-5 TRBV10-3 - TGTGCCATCAGCGGACCCAGTCAAGAGACCCAGTACTTC CAISGPSQETQYF
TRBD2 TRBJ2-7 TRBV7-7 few TGTGCTAGCAGCCTCAAAGGACTAGCGGGGAACTCCTACGAGCAGTACTTC CASSLKGLAGNSYEQYF
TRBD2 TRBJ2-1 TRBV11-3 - TGTGCCAGCAGCCGACTAGCGGGAGGGCCTAGAAATGAGCAGTTCTTC CASSRLAGGPRNEQFF
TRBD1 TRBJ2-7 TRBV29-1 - TGCAGCGTTGGTTATTGGACAGGGCCTACCTACGAGCAGTACTTC CSVGYWTGPTYEQYF
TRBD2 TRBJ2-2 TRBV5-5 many TGTGCCAGCAGCCCGAAATCCGGGACTAGCGGGAGTAGTGTCACCGGGGAGCTGTTTTTT CASSPKSGTSGSSVTGELFF
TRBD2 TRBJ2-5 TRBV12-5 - TGTGCTAGTGGTTTGGTACTAGCGGGGGGGCGAGAGACCCAGTACTTC CASGLVLAGGRETQYF
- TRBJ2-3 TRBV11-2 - TGTGCCACCCAGCTTGGTCGGGGGCCGGGAGATACGCAGTATTTT CATQLGRGPGDTQYF
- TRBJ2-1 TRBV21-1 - TGTGCCAGCAGCGAACCTGCCAGGGGAGAGGTCAATGAGCAGTTCTTC CASSEPARGEVNEQFF
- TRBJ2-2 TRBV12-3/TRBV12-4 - TGTGCCAGCTTCGACCAGAACACCGGGGAGCTGTTTTTT CASFDQNTGELFF
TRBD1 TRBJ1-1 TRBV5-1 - TGCGCCAGCAGCTTGGTGGGACAGGGACCACCGAACACTGAAGCTTTCTTT CASSLVGQGPPNTEAFF
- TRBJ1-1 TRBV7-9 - TGTGCCAGCAGCTGGGTTTCAGGGCTTGAAGCTTTCTTT CASSWVSGLEAFF
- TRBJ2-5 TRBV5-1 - TGCGCCAGCAGCCTCGTCCCTGCCCAAGAGACCCAGTACTTC CASSLVPAQETQYF
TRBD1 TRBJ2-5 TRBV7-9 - TGTGCCAGCAGCCCCGACAGGGAGAGGGAGACCCAGTACTTC CASSPDRERETQYF
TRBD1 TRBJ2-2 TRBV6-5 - TGTGCCAGCAATCCCGTGGGACAGTTCACCGGGGAGCTGTTTTTT CASNPVGQFTGELFF
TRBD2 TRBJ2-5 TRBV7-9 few TGTGCCAGCAGCTTAGAGGACCGGGGGGAAGAGACCCAGTACTTC CASSLEDRGEETQYF